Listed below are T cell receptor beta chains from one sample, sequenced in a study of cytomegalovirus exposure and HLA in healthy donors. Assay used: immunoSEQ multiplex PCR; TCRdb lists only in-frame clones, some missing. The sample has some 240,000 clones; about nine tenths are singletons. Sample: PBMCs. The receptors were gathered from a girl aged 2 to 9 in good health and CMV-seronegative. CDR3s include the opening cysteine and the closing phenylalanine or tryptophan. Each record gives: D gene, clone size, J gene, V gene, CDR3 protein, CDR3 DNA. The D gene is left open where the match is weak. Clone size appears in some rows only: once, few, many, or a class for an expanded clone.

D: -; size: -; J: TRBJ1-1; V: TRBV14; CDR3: CASSPLAGFNRRLNTEAFF; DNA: TGTGCCAGCAGCCCTCTCGCGGGGTTCAACAGACGATTGAACACTGAAGCTTTCTTT
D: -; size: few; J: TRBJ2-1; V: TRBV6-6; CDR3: CASSFRPAGAGNEQFF; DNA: TGTGCCAGCAGTTTCCGTCCGGCGGGGGCAGGGAATGAGCAGTTCTTC
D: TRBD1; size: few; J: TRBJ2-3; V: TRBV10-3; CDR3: CAISEDRESTDTQYF; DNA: TGTGCCATCAGTGAAGACAGGGAGAGCACAGATACGCAGTATTTT
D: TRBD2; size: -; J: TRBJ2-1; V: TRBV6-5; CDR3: CASRPGLAANEQFF; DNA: TGTGCCAGCAGACCGGGACTAGCTGCTAATGAGCAGTTCTTC
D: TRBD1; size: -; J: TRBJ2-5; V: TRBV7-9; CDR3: CASSFQRQGPWETQYF; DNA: TGTGCCAGCAGCTTCCAACGACAGGGCCCTTGGGAGACCCAGTACTTC
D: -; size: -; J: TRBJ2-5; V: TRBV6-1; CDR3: CASSAGGETQYF; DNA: TGTGCCAGCAGTGCAGGGGGGGAGACCCAGTACTTC
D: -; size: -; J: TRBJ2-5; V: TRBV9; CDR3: CASSYGETQYF; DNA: TGTGCCAGCAGCTACGGGGAGACCCAGTACTTC
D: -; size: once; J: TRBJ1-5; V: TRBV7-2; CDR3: CASSLVQNPGNQPQHF; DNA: TGTGCCAGCAGCTTAGTTCAGAACCCCGGCAATCAGCCCCAGCATTTT
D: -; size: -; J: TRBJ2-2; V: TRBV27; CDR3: CASSLSGHTSFPGELFF; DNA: TGTGCCAGCAGTTTATCGGGACACACCAGCTTCCCCGGGGAGCTGTTTTTT
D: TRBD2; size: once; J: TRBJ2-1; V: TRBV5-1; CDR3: CASSLDRTSSYNEQFF; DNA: TGCGCCAGCAGCTTGGATAGGACTAGCTCCTACAATGAGCAGTTCTTC
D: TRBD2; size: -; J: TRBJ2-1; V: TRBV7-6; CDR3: CASSRGLAGYNEQFF; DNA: TGTGCCAGCAGCCGAGGGCTAGCGGGATACAATGAGCAGTTCTTC
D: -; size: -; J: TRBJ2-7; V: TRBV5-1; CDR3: CASSMDSSEQYF; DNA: TGCGCCAGCAGCATGGACAGCAGCGAGCAGTACTTC
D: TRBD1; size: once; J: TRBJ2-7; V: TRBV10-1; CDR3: CASRATGGGEQYF; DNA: TGCGCCAGCAGAGCGACAGGGGGCGGCGAGCAGTACTTC
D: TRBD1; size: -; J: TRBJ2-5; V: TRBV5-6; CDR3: CASSPGQGAETQYF; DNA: TGTGCCAGCAGTCCAGGACAGGGGGCAGAGACCCAGTACTTC
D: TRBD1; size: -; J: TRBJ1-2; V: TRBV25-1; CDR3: CASSTGQGNYGYTF; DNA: TGTGCCAGCAGTACGGGACAGGGGAACTATGGCTACACCTTC
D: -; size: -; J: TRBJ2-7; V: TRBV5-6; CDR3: CASSLTYYYEQYF; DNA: TGTGCCAGCAGCTTGACCTACTACTACGAGCAGTACTTC
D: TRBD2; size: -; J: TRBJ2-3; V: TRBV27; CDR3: CASSSGKSSGINTQYF; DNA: TGTGCCAGCAGTTCCGGGAAGTCTAGCGGGATCAATACGCAGTATTTT
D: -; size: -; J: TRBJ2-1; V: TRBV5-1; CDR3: CASSLAASSEQFF; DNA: TGCGCCAGCAGCTTGGCCGCTAGTTCTGAGCAGTTCTTC
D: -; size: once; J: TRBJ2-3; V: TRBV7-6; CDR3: CASSLTLAGRRFGDTQYF; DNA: TGTGCCAGCAGTTTAACCTTGGCGGGACGTCGCTTCGGGGATACGCAGTATTTT
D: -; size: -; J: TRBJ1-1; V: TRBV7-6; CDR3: CASSLHHTPNTEAFF; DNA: TGTGCCAGCAGCTTACACCACACCCCGAACACTGAAGCTTTCTTT
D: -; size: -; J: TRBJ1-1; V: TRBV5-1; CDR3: CASSYGRSSGDTEAFF; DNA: TGCGCCAGCAGCTACGGACGTTCCTCCGGGGACACTGAAGCTTTCTTT
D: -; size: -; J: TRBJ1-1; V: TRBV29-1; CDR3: CSVGRTALNTEAFF; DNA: TGCAGCGTTGGAAGGACAGCCCTGAACACTGAAGCTTTCTTT
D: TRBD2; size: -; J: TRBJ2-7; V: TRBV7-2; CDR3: CASSLAPGRALTYEQYF; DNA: TGTGCCAGCAGCTTAGCGCCAGGGAGGGCCCTCACCTACGAGCAGTACTTC
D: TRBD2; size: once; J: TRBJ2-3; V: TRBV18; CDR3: CASSPPATGTNTDTQYF; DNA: TGTGCCAGCTCACCACCCGCCACCGGGACTAACACAGATACGCAGTATTTT
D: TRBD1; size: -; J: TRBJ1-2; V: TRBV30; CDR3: CAWSVVPGQGSGYTF; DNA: TGTGCCTGGAGTGTAGTCCCAGGACAGGGGAGTGGCTACACCTTC
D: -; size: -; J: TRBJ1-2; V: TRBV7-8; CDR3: CASSLPGNYGYTF; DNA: TGTGCCAGCAGCTTACCAGGGAACTATGGCTACACCTTC
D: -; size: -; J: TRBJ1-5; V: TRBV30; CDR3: CAWRDGHNSNQPQHF; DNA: TGTGCCTGGAGGGACGGACACAATAGCAATCAGCCCCAGCATTTT
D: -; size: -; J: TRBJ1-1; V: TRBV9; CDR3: CASSVVSGGGGTEAFF; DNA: TGTGCCAGCAGCGTAGTGTCCGGGGGCGGGGGCACTGAAGCTTTCTTT
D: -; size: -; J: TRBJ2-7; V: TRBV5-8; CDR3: CASSLATSYEQYF; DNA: TGTGCCAGCAGCTTAGCCACTTCCTACGAGCAGTACTTC
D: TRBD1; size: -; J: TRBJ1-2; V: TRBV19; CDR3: CASSIGEQGAYGYTF; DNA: TGTGCCAGTAGTATTGGAGAACAGGGGGCCTATGGCTACACCTTC
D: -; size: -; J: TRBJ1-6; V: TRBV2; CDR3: CASTTGSVYNSPLHF; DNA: TGTGCCAGCACGACAGGTTCAGTCTATAATTCACCCCTCCACTTT
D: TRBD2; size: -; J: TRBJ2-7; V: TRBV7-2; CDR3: CASSLPGGSYEQYF; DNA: TGTGCCAGCAGCTTACCGGGCGGGAGCTACGAGCAGTACTTC
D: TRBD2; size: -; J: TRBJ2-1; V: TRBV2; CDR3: CASLQRGGYEQFF; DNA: TGTGCCAGCCTCCAGCGGGGGGGCTATGAGCAGTTCTTC
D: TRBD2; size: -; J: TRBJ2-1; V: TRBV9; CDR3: CASSVIAGGPTIEQFF; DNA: TGTGCCAGCAGCGTCATAGCGGGAGGGCCTACTATTGAGCAGTTCTTC
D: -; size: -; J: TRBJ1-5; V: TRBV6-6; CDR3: CASRETGFNQPQHF; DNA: TGTGCCAGCAGGGAGACAGGATTCAATCAGCCCCAGCATTTT
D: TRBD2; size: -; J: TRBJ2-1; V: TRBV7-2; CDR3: CASSSRSLAGGNEQFF; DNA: TGTGCCAGCAGCTCCCGTTCTCTAGCGGGGGGTAATGAGCAGTTCTTC
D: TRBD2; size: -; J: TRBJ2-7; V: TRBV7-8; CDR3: CASSQTLAGGYEQYF; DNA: TGTGCCAGCAGCCAAACACTAGCGGGGGGCTACGAGCAGTACTTC
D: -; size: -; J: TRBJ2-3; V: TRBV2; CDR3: CASRSGLPTFTDTQYF; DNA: TGTGCCAGCAGGTCTGGACTCCCGACTTTCACAGATACGCAGTATTTT
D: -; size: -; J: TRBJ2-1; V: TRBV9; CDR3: CASSVGSRAYEQFF; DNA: TGTGCCAGCAGCGTAGGATCCAGGGCCTATGAGCAGTTCTTC
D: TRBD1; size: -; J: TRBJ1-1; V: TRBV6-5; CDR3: CASSLLQGDTEAFF; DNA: TGTGCCAGCAGCCTATTACAGGGGGATACTGAAGCTTTCTTT
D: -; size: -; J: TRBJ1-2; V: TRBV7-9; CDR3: CASSLGSTGPEGYTF; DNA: TGTGCCAGCAGCCTTGGGTCGACAGGCCCCGAGGGCTACACCTTC
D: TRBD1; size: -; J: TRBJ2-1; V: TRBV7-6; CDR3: CASSSRTGNYNEQFF; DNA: TGTGCCAGCAGCTCCAGGACAGGGAATTACAATGAGCAGTTCTTC
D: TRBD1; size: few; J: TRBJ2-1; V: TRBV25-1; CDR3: CASSEYFGQGRYEQFF; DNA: TGTGCCAGCAGTGAATATTTCGGACAGGGTCGCTATGAGCAGTTCTTC
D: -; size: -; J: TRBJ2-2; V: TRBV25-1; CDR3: CASSAPAGELFF; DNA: TGTGCCAGCAGTGCGCCGGCCGGGGAGCTGTTTTTT
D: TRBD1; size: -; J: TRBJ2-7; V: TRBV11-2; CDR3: CASSLDGTGLTYEQYF; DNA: TGTGCCAGCAGCTTAGACGGGACAGGGCTTACCTACGAGCAGTACTTC
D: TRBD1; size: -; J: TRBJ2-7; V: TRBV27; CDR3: CASSGRQGSAEQYF; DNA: TGTGCCAGCAGTGGTCGACAGGGATCCGCCGAGCAGTACTTC
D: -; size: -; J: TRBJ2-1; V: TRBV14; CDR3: CASSQGGRYNEQFF; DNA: TGTGCCAGCAGCCAAGGGGGCAGATACAATGAGCAGTTCTTC
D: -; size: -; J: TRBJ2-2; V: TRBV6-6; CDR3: CASSYSGRGTGELFF; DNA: TGTGCCAGCAGTTACTCAGGGCGGGGCACCGGGGAGCTGTTTTTT
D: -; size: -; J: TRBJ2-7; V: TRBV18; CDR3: CASSPTTQDYEQYF; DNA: TGTGCCAGCTCACCTACTACACAGGACTACGAGCAGTACTTC
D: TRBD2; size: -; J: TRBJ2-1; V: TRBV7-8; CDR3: CASSSGLAGAGNEQFF; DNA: TGTGCCAGCAGCTCGGGACTAGCGGGGGCGGGGAATGAGCAGTTCTTC
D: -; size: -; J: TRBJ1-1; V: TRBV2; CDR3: CAGSFGGGGTEAFF; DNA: TGTGCCGGATCGTTCGGTGGGGGGGGGACTGAAGCTTTCTTT
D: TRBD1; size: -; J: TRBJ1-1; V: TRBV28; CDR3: CASSLGGQGRAEAFF; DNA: TGTGCCAGCAGTTTAGGGGGACAGGGGAGGGCTGAAGCTTTCTTT
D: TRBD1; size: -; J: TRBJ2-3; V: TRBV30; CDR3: CARRGTGNTDTQYF; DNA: TGTGCCAGGAGAGGGACAGGGAACACAGATACGCAGTATTTT
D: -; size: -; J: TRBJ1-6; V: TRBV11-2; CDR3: CASSRRQASSPLHF; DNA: TGTGCCAGCAGCAGAAGACAGGCGAGTTCACCCCTCCACTTT
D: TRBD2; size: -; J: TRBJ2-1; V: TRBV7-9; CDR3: CASSSPTSGAYNEQFF; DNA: TGTGCCAGCAGCTCCCCTACTAGCGGGGCTTACAATGAGCAGTTCTTC
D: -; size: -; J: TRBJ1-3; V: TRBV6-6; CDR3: CATHFSGTIYF; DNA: TGTGCCACCCATTTTTCCGGCACCATATATTTT
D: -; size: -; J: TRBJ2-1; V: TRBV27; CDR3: CASSRPGSKSRGYLTSSYNEQFF; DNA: TGTGCCAGCAGTCGACCGGGTTCCAAGTCGAGGGGGTACTTGACGAGCTCCTACAATGAGCAGTTCTTC
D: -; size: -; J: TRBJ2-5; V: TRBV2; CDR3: CASSEGGQETQYF; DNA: TGTGCTAGCAGTGAGGGGGGGCAAGAGACCCAGTACTTC